This TCR beta chain was sequenced during a study of blood T cell repertoires in COVID-19. Study at large: Sites in the United States, Italy and Spain provided acute and convalescent COVID-19 samples. Nucleic acid was either cDNA or gDNA, and it came from T cells, B-cell-depleted T cells, or PBMCs.

Recruited during active infection, patients (from Seattle) were subsequently followed longitudinally. The CDR3 sequence is 15 residues long. Trimming cost V 5 bases and J 6 bases; bases outside gene matches: 13. Germline CDR1 reads SGHNT; CDR2 reads YENEEA. Methods used by the authors: Reference gene primer amplification gave nucleated cell count estimates. Assay used: immunoSEQ multiplex PCR; TCRdb lists only in-frame clones, some missing. V, J and clone size are taken as reported in that table, and D and trimming were inferred from the DNA itself. The sample contains around 280,000 clones, about nine tenths of which appear only once. This clone has more than one count but fewer than ten.

The receptor was derived from a woman aged 25 to 39 with COVID-19, enrolled during active disease. The chain joins TRBV11-3 to TRBJ2-7; 7 positions agree with TRBD2. Sequencing was done on a sample of peripheral blood. CDR3 in amino acids: CASSLNGLGLGEQYF. The CDR3 DNA is TGTGCCAGCAGCCTCAACGGACTAGGCCTCGGCGAGCAGTACTTC.